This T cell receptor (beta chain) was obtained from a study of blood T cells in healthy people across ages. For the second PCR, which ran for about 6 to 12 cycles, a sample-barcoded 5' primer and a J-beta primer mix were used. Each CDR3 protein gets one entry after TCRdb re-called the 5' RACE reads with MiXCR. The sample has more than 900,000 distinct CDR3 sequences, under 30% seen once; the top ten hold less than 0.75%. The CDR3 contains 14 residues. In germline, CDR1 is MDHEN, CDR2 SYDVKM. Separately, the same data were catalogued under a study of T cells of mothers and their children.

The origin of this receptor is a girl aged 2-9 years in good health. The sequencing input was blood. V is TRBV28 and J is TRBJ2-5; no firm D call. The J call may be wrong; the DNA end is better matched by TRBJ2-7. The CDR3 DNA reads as TGTGCCAGCAGTTTTGGCACTAAATTCTACGAGCAGTACTTC. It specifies CASSFGTKFYEQYF.